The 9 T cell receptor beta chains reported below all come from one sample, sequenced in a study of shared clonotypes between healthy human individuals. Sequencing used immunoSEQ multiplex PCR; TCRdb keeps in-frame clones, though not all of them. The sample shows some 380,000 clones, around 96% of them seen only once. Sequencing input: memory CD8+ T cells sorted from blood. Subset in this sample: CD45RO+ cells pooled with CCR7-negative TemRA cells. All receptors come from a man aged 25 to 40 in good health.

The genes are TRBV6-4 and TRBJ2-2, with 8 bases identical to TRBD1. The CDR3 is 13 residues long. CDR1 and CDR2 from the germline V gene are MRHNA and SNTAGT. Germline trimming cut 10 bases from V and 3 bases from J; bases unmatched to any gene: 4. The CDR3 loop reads CAIPGQDTGELFF. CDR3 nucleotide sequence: TGTGCCATTCCGGGACAGGACACCGGGGAGCTGTTTTTT.

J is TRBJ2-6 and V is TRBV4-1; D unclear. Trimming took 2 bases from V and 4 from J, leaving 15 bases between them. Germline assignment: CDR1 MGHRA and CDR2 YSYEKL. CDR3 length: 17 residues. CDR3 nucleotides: TGCGCCAGCAGCCAAAGCCTCCGAGGATGGGGGGCCAACGTCCTGACTTTC. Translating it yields CASSQSLRGWGANVLTF.

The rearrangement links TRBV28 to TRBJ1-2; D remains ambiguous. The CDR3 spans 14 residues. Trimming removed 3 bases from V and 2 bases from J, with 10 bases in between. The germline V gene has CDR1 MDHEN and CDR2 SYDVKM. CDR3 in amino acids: CASSFRATNYGYTF. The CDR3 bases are TGTGCCAGCAGTTTCCGGGCGACCAACTATGGCTACACCTTC.

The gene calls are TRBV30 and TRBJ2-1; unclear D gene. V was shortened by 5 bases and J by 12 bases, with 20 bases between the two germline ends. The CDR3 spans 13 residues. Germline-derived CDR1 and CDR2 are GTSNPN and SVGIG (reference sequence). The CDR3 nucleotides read TGTGCCTGGGCCCGCGTAATGTCGCGCGGGCAGTTCTTC. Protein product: CAWARVMSRGQFF.

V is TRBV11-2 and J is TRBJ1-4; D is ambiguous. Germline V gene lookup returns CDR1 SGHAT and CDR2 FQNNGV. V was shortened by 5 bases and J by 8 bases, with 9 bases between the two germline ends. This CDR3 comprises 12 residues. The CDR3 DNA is TGTGCCAGCAGCAGCAGAAAAGAAAAACTGTTTTTT. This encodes CASSSRKEKLFF.

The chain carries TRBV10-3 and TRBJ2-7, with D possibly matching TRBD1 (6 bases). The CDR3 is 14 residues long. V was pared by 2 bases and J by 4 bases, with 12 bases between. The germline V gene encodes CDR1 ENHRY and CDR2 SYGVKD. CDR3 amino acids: CAISEPGTPYEQYF. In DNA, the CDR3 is TGTGCCATCAGTGAGCCCGGGACACCTTACGAGCAGTACTTC.

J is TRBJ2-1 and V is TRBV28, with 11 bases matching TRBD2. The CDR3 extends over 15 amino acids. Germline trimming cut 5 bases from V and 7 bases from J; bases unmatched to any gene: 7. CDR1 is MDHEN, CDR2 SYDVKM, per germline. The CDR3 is CASSPLAGGHNEQFF. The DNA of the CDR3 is TGTGCCAGCAGTCCCCTAGCGGGAGGCCATAATGAGCAGTTCTTC.

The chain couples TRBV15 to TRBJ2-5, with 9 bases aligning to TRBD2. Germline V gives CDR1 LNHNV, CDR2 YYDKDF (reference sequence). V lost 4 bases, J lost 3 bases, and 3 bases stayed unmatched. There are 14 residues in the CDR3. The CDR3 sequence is CATSTRLAEETQYF. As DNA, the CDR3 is TGTGCCACCAGCACCCGACTAGCGGAAGAGACCCAGTACTTC.

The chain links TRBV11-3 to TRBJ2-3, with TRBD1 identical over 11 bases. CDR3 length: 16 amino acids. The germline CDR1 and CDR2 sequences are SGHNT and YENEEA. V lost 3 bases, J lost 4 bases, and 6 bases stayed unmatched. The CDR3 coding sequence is TGTGCCAGCAGCTTGGGACAGGGGGGGAGCCCAGATACGCAGTATTTT. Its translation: CASSLGQGGSPDTQYF.